One T cell receptor (beta chain) is described in this entry. Its specificity is unknown. The CDR3 is 17 residues long. The germline CDR1 and CDR2 sequences are LGHNA and YSLEER. V was pared by 1 base and J by 3 bases, with 9 bases of the junction left unmatched. The data were produced by immunoSEQ multiplex PCR, yet TCRdb's version contains in-frame clones alone and is incomplete. The sample includes under 200,000 clones, 85% to 90% seen only once; the top ten take around 5.5%. This specimen comes from a study of T cell responses to AZD1222 COVID-19 vaccine. Findings and limits, study-wide: Per reports, nearly half of all spike-specific TCRs target regions that are unmutated in variants.

The material was peripheral blood, obtained on day 0 of AZD1222 vaccination. The source is an adult in good health. The rearrangement uses TRBV4-3 and TRBJ1-2; 9 nucleotides align to TRBD1. The CDR3 here is CASSQGSPTGGHYGYTF. The CDR3 nucleotides read TGCGCCAGCAGCCAAGGCTCCCCGACAGGGGGTCACTATGGCTACACCTTC.